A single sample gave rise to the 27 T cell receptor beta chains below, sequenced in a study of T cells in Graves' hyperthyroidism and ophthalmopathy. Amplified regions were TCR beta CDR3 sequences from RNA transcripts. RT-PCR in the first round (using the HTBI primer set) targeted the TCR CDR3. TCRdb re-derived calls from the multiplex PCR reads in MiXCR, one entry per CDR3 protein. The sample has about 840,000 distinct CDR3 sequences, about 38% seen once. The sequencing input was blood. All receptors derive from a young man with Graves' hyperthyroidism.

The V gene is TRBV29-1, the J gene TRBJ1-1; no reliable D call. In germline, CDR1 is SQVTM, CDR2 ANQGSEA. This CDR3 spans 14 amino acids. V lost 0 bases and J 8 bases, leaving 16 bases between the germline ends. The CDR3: CSVEDQGRFREAFF. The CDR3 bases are TGCAGCGTTGAAGATCAAGGCCGGTTTAGAGAAGCTTTCTTT.

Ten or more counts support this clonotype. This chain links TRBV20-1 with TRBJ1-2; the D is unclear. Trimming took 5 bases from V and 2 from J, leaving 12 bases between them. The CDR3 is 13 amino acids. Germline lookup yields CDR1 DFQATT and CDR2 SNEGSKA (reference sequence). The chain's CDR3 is CSARQQGNYGYTF. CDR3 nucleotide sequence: TGCAGTGCTCGCCAGCAAGGGAACTATGGCTACACCTTC.

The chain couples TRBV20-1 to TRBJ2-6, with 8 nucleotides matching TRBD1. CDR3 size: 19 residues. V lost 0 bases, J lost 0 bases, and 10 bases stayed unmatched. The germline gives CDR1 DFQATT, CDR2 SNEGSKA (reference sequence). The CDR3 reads CSARDGGDRPSSGANVLTF. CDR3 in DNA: TGCAGTGCTAGAGACGGAGGGGACAGGCCTAGCTCTGGGGCCAACGTCCTGACTTTC.

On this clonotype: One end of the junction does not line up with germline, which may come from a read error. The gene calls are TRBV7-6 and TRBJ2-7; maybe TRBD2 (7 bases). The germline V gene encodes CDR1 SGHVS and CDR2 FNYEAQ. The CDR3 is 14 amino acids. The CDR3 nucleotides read TGCGCCAGCAGCCCGGGGGGCAGGACAGACGAGCAGTACTTC. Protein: CASSPGGRTDEQYF.

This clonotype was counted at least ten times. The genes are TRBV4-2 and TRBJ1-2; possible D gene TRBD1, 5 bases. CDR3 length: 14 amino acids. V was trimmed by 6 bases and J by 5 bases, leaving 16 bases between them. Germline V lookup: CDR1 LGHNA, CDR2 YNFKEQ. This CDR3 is CASRPGSMDYGYTF. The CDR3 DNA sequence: TGTGCCAGCAGACCAGGGTCGATGGATTATGGCTACACCTTC.

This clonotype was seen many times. CDR3 residues: CASSERPGFEQYF. DNA of the CDR3: TGTGCCAGCAGTGAAAGACCAGGGTTCGAGCAGTACTTC. This chain uses TRBV2 with TRBJ2-7; possible D gene TRBD1, 5 bases. The CDR3 has 13 amino acids. The germline V gene has CDR1 SNHLY and CDR2 FYNNEI. V shed 2 bases and J shed 6 bases, with 11 bases lying between them.

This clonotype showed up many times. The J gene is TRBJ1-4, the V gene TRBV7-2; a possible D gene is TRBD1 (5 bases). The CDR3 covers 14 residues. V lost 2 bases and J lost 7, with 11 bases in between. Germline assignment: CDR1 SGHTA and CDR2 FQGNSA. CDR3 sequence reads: CASSLRGVTEKLFF. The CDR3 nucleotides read TGTGCCAGCAGCTTAAGGGGTGTCACTGAAAAACTGTTTTTT.

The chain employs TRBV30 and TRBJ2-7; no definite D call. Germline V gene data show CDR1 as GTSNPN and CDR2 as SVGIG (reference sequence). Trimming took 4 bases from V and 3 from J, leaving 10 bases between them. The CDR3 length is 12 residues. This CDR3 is CAWTGDFYEQYF. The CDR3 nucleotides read TGTGCCTGGACAGGCGACTTCTACGAGCAGTACTTC.

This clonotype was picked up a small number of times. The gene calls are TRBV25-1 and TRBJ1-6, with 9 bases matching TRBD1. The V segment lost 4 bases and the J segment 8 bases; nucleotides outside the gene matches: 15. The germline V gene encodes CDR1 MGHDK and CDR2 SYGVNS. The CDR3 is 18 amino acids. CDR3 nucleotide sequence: TGTGCCAGCAGTGCTAGAGGACTTGACAGGGGGGATGATTCACCCCTCCACTTT. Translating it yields CASSARGLDRGDDSPLHF.

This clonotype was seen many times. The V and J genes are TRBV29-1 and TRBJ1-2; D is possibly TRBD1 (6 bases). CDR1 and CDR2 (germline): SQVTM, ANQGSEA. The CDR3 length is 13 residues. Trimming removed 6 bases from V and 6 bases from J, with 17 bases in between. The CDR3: CSVTSPGGDGYTF. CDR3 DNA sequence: TGCAGCGTGACAAGTCCCGGGGGCGATGGCTACACCTTC.

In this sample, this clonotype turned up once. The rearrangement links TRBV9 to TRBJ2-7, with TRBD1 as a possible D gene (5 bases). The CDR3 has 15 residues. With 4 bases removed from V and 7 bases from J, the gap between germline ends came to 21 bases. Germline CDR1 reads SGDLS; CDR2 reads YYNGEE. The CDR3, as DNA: TGTGCCAGCAGCAGACCCTCGGACACCGGGCAGGAGCAGTACTTC. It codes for CASSRPSDTGQEQYF.

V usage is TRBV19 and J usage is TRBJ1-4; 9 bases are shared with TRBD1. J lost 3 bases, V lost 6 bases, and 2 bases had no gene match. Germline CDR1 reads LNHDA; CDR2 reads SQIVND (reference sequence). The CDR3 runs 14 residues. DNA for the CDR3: TGTGCCAGTAGCTACAGGGGGCCTAATGAAAAACTGTTTTTT. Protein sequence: CASSYRGPNEKLFF.

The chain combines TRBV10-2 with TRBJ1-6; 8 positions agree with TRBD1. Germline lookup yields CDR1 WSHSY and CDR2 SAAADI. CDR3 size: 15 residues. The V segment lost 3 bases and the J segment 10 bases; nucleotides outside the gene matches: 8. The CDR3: CASSDAGTGESPLHF. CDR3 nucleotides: TGCGCCAGCAGTGACGCCGGGACAGGTGAATCACCCCTCCACTTT.

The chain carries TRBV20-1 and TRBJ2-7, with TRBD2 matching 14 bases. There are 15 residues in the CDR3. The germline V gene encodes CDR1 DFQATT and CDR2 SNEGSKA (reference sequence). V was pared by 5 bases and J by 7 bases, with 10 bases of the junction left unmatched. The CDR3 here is CSALTGTSGGPEQYF. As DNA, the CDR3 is TGCAGTGCTTTGACTGGGACTAGCGGGGGTCCAGAGCAGTACTTC.

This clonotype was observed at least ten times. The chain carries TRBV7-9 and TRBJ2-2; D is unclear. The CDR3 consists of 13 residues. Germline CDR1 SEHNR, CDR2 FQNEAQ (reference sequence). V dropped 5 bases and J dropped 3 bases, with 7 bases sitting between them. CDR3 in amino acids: CASSPRHTGELFF. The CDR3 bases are TGTGCCAGCAGCCCCCGTCACACCGGGGAGCTGTTTTTT.

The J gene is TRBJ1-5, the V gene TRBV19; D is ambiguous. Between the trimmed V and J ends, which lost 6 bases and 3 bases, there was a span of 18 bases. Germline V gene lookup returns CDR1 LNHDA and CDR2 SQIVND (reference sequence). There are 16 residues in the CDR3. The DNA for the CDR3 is TGTGCCAGTAGCGATCTTATGACCGTTAACAATCAGCCCCAGCATTTT. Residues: CASSDLMTVNNQPQHF.

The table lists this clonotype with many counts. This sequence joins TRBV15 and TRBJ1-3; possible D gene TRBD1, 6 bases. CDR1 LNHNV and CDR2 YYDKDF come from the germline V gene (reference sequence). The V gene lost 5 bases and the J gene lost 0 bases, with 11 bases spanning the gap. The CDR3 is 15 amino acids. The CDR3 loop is CATSGGGSSGNTIYF. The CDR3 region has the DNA TGTGCCACCAGCGGTGGGGGCAGCTCTGGAAACACCATATATTTT.

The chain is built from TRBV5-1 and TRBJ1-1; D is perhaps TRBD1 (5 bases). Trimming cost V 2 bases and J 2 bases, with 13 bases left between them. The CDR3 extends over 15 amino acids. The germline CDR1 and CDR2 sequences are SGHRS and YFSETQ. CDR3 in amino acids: CASSFSDSLNTEAFF. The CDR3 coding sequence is TGCGCCAGCAGCTTCTCAGACAGCCTAAACACTGAAGCTTTCTTT.

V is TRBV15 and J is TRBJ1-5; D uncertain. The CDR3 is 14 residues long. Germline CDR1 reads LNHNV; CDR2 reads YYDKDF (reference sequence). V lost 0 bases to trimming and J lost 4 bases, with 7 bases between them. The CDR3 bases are TGTGCCACCAGCAGAGAAGGTCCGAATCAGCCCCAGCATTTT. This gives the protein CATSREGPNQPQHF.

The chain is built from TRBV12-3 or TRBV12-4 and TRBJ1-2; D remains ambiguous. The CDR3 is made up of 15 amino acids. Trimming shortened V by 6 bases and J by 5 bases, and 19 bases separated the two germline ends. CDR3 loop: CASSQPRTNGYGYTF. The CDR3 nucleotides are TGTGCCAGCAGCCAACCCCGCACAAACGGGTATGGCTACACCTTC.

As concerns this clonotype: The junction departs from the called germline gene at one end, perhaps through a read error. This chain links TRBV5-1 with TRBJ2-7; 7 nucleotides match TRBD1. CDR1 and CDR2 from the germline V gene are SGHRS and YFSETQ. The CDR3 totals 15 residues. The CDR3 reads CASSYHRDRSYEQYF. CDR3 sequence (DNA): TGTGCCAGCAGTTACCACCGGGACAGAAGCTACGAGCAGTACTTC.

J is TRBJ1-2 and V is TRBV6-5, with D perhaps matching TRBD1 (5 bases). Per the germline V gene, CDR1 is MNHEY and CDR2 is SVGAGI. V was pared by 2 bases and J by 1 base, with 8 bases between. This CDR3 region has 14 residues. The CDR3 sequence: CASSYGTDNYGYTF. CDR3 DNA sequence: TGTGCCAGCAGTTACGGGACCGATAACTATGGCTACACCTTC.

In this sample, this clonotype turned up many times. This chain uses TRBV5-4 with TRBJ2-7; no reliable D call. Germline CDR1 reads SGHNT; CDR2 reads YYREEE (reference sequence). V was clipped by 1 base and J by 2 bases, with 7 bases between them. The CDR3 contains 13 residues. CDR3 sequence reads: CASSLRDAYEQYF. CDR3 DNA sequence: TGTGCCAGCAGCTTGAGGGATGCCTACGAGCAGTACTTC.

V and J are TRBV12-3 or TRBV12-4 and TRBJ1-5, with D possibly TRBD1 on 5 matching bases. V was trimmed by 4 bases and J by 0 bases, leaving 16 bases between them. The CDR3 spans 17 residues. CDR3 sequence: CASSYPPTAYSNQPQHF. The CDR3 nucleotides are TGTGCCAGCAGTTACCCGCCGACAGCTTATAGCAATCAGCCCCAGCATTTT.

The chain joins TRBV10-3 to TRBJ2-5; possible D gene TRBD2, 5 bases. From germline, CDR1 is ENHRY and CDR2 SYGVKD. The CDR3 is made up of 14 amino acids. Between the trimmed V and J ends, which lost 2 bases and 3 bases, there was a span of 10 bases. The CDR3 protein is CAISEPPGKETQYF. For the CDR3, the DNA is TGTGCCATCAGTGAGCCTCCGGGAAAAGAGACCCAGTACTTC.

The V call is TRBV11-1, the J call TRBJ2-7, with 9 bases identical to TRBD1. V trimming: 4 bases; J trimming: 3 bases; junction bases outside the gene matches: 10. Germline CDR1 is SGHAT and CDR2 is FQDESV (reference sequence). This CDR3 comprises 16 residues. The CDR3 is CASSSTRDRELYEQYF. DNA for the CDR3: TGTGCCAGCAGCTCAACCCGGGACAGGGAACTCTACGAGCAGTACTTC. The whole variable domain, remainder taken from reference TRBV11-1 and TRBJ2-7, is EAEVAQSPRYKITEKSQAVAFWCDPISGHATLYWYRQILGQGPELLVQFQDESVVDDSQLPKDRFSAERLKGVDSTLKIQPAELGDSAMYLCASSSTRDRELYEQYFGPGTRLTVT.

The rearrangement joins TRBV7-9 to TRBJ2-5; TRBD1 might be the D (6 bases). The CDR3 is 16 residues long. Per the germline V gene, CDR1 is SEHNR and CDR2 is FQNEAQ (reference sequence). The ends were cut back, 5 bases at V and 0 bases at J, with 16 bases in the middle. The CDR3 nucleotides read TGTGCCAGCAGCCCTCGGGACACCACATACCAAGAGACCCAGTACTTC. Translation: CASSPRDTTYQETQYF.